A single T cell receptor beta chain is shown here with its context. Its specificity is not known. TCR alpha and TCR beta cDNA libraries carrying sample barcodes and UMIs were produced by 5'RACE using constant-segment primers. One entry per CDR3 protein, called by TCRdb with MiXCR from the 5' RACE reads. The sample carries a few hundred thousand distinct CDR3 sequences, 21% recorded once. The data belong to a study of T-cell memory formation after mild COVID-19. As for the study in general: Largely, the TCR clusters proved donor specific.

V lost 6 bases and J 1 base, leaving 15 bases between the germline ends. The CDR3 is 15 amino acids. Study results and limitations: Clones which contracted sat mainly in CM and EM if CD4+, and in EMRA if CD8+. The authors did not confirm SARS-CoV-2 specificity of second-wave clones peaking day 37.

V gene TRBV12-3 or TRBV12-4 combines with J gene TRBJ2-5, with a tentative D call TRBD1 (6 bases). This clonotype was sampled from an adult woman who had mild COVID-19 (a few samples of this study predate the infection). Cell type and time point are not known. Material: PBMCs or a T cell subset sorted from them (not recorded which). CDR3 amino acids: CASRRRTDFQETQYF. Written as DNA, the CDR3 is TGTGCCAGCAGGCGCCGGACAGACTTCCAAGAGACCCAGTACTTC.